This note documents a single TCR beta chain sequence. The CDR3 contains 13 residues. Germline V gives CDR1 LGHNA, CDR2 YNFKEQ. Trimming left V 0 bases short and J 6 bases short, with 6 bases between. This sample is part of a study of CD8 T cells in Susac syndrome. Study overall: Susac syndrome patients were untreated, on corticosteroids with some adding intravenous immunoglobulin, or on intravenous immunoglobulin only.

After extraction with the RNeasy kit, about 0.5 to 1 ug of the RNA was reverse transcribed using random hexamers. TCRdb re-called the immunoSEQ multiplex PCR reads with MiXCR, one entry per CDR3 protein. There are 150,000 to 200,000 distinct CDR3 sequences in the sample; 91% occur only once, and approximately 0.09% lies in the top ten. This receptor was obtained from a human donor with Susac syndrome. The material sequenced was CD4+ T cells from PBMCs. This chain uses TRBV4-2 with TRBJ2-1; D gene ambiguous. The CDR3 is CASSQDVRNEQFF. The CDR3 coding sequence is TGTGCCAGCAGCCAAGACGTTCGCAATGAGCAGTTCTTC.